Presented here are 25 T cell receptor beta chains from one specimen sequenced in a study of beta chain features in type 1 diabetes. Findings of the study overall: Across all four CD4+ subsets, people with type 1 diabetes showed modestly shorter TCRB CDR3s.

Expressed TCRB transcripts were sequenced after all isolated RNA was converted to cDNA. Using immunoSEQ multiplex PCR, the repertoire was profiled, and TCRdb retains in-frame clones only, with some absent. Here the sample spans 330,000 or so clones, over 10% being singletons. Their antigen targets remain unknown. The specimen was naive CD4+ T cells from blood. These receptors originate from a woman younger than 30 with type 1 diabetes.

The V call is TRBV15, the J call TRBJ2-7; D remains unclear. Germline CDR1 reads LNHNV; CDR2 reads YYDKDF (reference sequence). CDR3 length: 12 residues. Trimming cost V 5 bases and J 3 bases, with 8 bases left between them. The CDR3 spells CATSSSYYEQYF. The DNA for the CDR3 is TGTGCCACCAGCTCTAGTTACTACGAGCAGTACTTC.

The table lists this clone with a few counts. The chain recombines TRBV18 with TRBJ2-7, with TRBD1 matching over 7 bases. Unmatched junction bases numbered 6, after V lost 2 bases and J lost 5 bases. Germline V gives CDR1 KGHSH, CDR2 LQKENI. The CDR3 length is 14 residues. In DNA form, the CDR3 reads TGTGCCAGCTCACCAGACAGGGTAAGGAACGAGCAGTACTTC. It codes for CASSPDRVRNEQYF.

This clone showed up just a few times. This sequence joins TRBV7-2 and TRBJ2-5; TRBD1 agrees at 8 bases. This CDR3 has 15 residues. Germline lookup yields CDR1 SGHTA and CDR2 FQGNSA. The ends lost 6 bases at V and 5 bases at J; junction bases unmatched: 11. CDR3 sequence reads: CASRVRAGGGETQYF. CDR3 coding DNA: TGTGCCAGCAGGGTCAGGGCAGGGGGCGGGGAGACCCAGTACTTC. Full variable domain (missing parts from reference TRBV7-2 and TRBJ2-5): GAGVSQSPSNKVTEKGKDVELRCDPISGHTALYWYRQSLGQGLEFLIYFQGNSAPDKSGLPSDRFSAERTGGSVSTLTIQRTQQEDSAVYLCASRVRAGGGETQYFGPGTRLLVL.

The J gene is TRBJ2-3, the V gene TRBV5-1; D possibly corresponds to TRBD2 (5 bases). Germline-derived CDR1 and CDR2 are SGHRS and YFSETQ. The CDR3 contains 14 residues. V lost 5 bases and J lost 2, with 12 bases in between. As DNA, the CDR3 is TGCGCCAGCAGGTTAAGCGGCTACACAGATACGCAGTATTTT. This codes for CASRLSGYTDTQYF.

The gene calls are TRBV11-2 and TRBJ1-5, with 7 bases identical to TRBD1. Germline-derived CDR1 and CDR2 are SGHAT and FQNNGV. Trimming cost V 5 bases and J 2 bases; bases outside gene matches: 3. The length of the CDR3 is 14 residues. The CDR3 loop reads CASSPDRGNQPQHF. CDR3 nucleotides: TGTGCCAGCAGCCCCGACAGGGGCAATCAGCCCCAGCATTTT.

This clone showed up just a few times. The chain employs TRBV2 and TRBJ1-5; 8 bases match TRBD1. The CDR3 length is 15 residues. Trimming cost V 6 bases and J 4 bases; bases outside gene matches: 8. Germline V gene lookup returns CDR1 SNHLY and CDR2 FYNNEI. The CDR3: CASSLDRGRNQPQHF. The CDR3 DNA reads as TGTGCCAGCAGCCTCGACAGGGGTAGGAATCAGCCCCAGCATTTT.

The chain links TRBV28 to TRBJ1-1, with TRBD1 matching 8 bases. CDR1 and CDR2 from the germline V gene are MDHEN and SYDVKM. The V and J ends lost 3 bases and 5 bases, in that order; junction bases with no gene match: 5. This CDR3 has 14 amino acids. CDR3 sequence: CASSFTGGPTEAFF. DNA of the CDR3: TGTGCCAGCAGTTTCACAGGGGGGCCGACTGAAGCTTTCTTT.

The chain couples TRBV7-6 to TRBJ2-5; TRBD2 aligns across 9 bases. CDR3 length equals 17 residues. The trim removed 1 base at V and 10 bases at J, leaving 16 bases unmatched. CDR1 and CDR2 (germline): SGHVS, FNYEAQ. CDR3 nucleotide sequence: TGTGCCAGCAGCTTAGGGGCCGCCGGCGGGGGGGCGATGGACCAGTACTTC. Residues: CASSLGAAGGGAMDQYF.

This chain connects TRBV27 to TRBJ2-1; 7 bases fit TRBD2. The germline gives CDR1 MNHEY, CDR2 SMNVEV (reference sequence). This CDR3 has 14 amino acids. V lost 8 bases and J lost 0; bases outside the gene matches: 4. In DNA form, the CDR3 reads TGTGCCAGCTGGGGGGGGAGCTCCTACAATGAGCAGTTCTTC. Translation gives CASWGGSSYNEQFF.

The rearrangement joins TRBV4-1 to TRBJ2-3; maybe TRBD2 (5 bases). V was shortened by 2 bases and J by 6 bases, with 15 bases between the two germline ends. The CDR3 sequence is 15 residues long. The germline V gene has CDR1 MGHRA and CDR2 YSYEKL. In DNA form, the CDR3 reads TGCGCCAGCAGCCAACTACTACTAGGGAAGGATACGCAGTATTTT. Translated: CASSQLLLGKDTQYF.

This clone was picked up a small number of times. The chain links TRBV10-3 to TRBJ1-1, with D tentatively TRBD1 (5 bases). The V end was cut by 4 bases, the J end by 5 bases, with 20 bases between. The CDR3 runs to 16 residues. CDR1 and CDR2 (germline): ENHRY, SYGVKD. CDR3 in DNA: TGTGCCATCAGTGGCTGGGGGGACGATTACAGGACTGAAGCTTTCTTT. Its translation is CAISGWGDDYRTEAFF.

The V and J genes are TRBV2 and TRBJ2-4; TRBD1 matches at 8 bases. The V and J ends lost 8 bases and 7 bases, in that order; junction bases with no gene match: 10. Germline values: CDR1 SNHLY, CDR2 FYNNEI. CDR3 length equals 14 residues. The CDR3: CASFRQGRVNIQYF. DNA of the CDR3: TGTGCCAGCTTTCGACAGGGGCGGGTGAACATTCAGTACTTC. The full variable domain, its missing parts supplied by reference TRBV2 and TRBJ2-4, is EPEVTQTPSHQVTQMGQEVILRCVPISNHLYFYWYRQILGQKVEFLVSFYNNEISEKSEIFDDQFSVERPDGSNFTLKIRSTKLEDSAMYFCASFRQGRVNIQYFGAGTRLSVL.

Only a few counts were recorded for this clone. The rearrangement uses TRBV2 and TRBJ2-7; D is uncertain. Trimming stripped 0 bases from V and 3 bases from J, with 12 bases between. Germline lookup yields CDR1 SNHLY and CDR2 FYNNEI. This CDR3 comprises 15 residues. CDR3 nucleotides: TGTGCCAGCAGTGAAGCTTCTAGTCCCATCTACGAGCAGTACTTC. It yields the protein CASSEASSPIYEQYF.

This clone has only a few counts. CDR3: CASSRGRARSGANVLTF. The CDR3 region has the DNA TGCGCCAGCAGCCGCGGCAGGGCGCGCTCTGGGGCCAACGTCCTGACTTTC. The chain combines TRBV4-3 with TRBJ2-6; D is perhaps TRBD1 (5 bases). V lost 4 bases, J lost 0 bases, and 13 bases lay in between. CDR3 length equals 17 residues. In germline, CDR1 is LGHNA, CDR2 YSLEER.

The rearrangement joins TRBV4-3 to TRBJ2-7, with 7 bases lining up with TRBD2. The CDR3 consists of 16 residues. Germline-derived CDR1 and CDR2 are LGHNA and YSLEER. The V segment lost 0 bases and the J segment 2 bases; nucleotides outside the gene matches: 7. The DNA for the CDR3 is TGCGCCAGCAGCCAAGATCTGAGGCTAGCGGCCTACGAGCAGTACTTC. It translates to CASSQDLRLAAYEQYF.

The chain carries TRBV7-9 and TRBJ2-7; 8 nucleotides agree with TRBD1. Germline CDR1 SEHNR, CDR2 FQNEAQ (reference sequence). This CDR3 is built from 13 residues. V trimming: 5 bases; J trimming: 4 bases; junction bases outside the gene matches: 4. CDR3 coding DNA: TGTGCCAGCAGCCGCAGGACAGGGTACGAGCAGTACTTC. Translation: CASSRRTGYEQYF.

This clone was detected only a few times. The rearrangement links TRBV10-3 to TRBJ2-1; TRBD2 matches at 9 bases. The CDR3 has 15 amino acids. Germline V gene lookup returns CDR1 ENHRY and CDR2 SYGVKD. J gave up 1 base and V 4 bases, and 2 bases lay outside the gene matches. CDR3 protein: CAISGSGGSYNEQFF. CDR3 nucleotides: TGTGCCATCAGTGGGAGCGGGGGGTCCTACAATGAGCAGTTCTTC.

This clone has only a few counts. Here the CDR3 DNA reads TGTGCCAGCTCCAGCGGGACCTACGAGCAGTACTTC. This encodes CASSSGTYEQYF. V usage is TRBV2 and J usage is TRBJ2-7; the match to TRBD2 covers 7 bases. The V segment lost 8 bases and the J segment 2 bases; nucleotides outside the gene matches: 3. CDR1 is SNHLY and CDR2 is FYNNEI in the germline V gene. This CDR3 is built from 12 residues.

This clone turned up a few times. The J gene is TRBJ1-1, the V gene TRBV18; 7 bases align to TRBD1. This CDR3 spans 15 amino acids. Losses at the gene ends were 3 bases for V and 1 base for J; bases not matched to a gene: 5. The germline V gene encodes CDR1 KGHSH and CDR2 LQKENI. CDR3 DNA: TGTGCCAGCTCACCGGCGGGACAGCCGAACACTGAAGCTTTCTTT. It encodes CASSPAGQPNTEAFF.

This clone was seen a handful of times. The J gene is TRBJ2-1, the V gene TRBV7-9, with D perhaps TRBD2 (5 bases). The CDR3 runs to 14 residues. V lost 2 bases and J 7 bases, leaving 12 bases between the germline ends. CDR1 and CDR2 (germline): SEHNR, FQNEAQ (reference sequence). The CDR3 nucleotides read TGTGCCAGCAGCTTAAGCCTAGGGAGTAATGAGCAGTTCTTC. It specifies CASSLSLGSNEQFF.

This clone was observed a handful of times. This sequence joins TRBV19 and TRBJ1-1; TRBD1 matches 10 bases. Germline V gives CDR1 LNHDA, CDR2 SQIVND (reference sequence). The CDR3 covers 14 residues. Trimming at V came to 5 bases and at J to 7 bases, leaving 7 bases not matched to a gene. The DNA for the CDR3 is TGTGCCAGTAGTTCCCGGGACAGGGGCCGTGAAGCTTTCTTT. Translating gives CASSSRDRGREAFF.

This clone was seen only a few times. The chain combines TRBV5-1 with TRBJ2-7, with 7 bases that match TRBD2. The CDR3 covers 13 residues. V was pared by 9 bases and J by 4 bases, with 10 bases of the junction left unmatched. The V gene's germline CDR1 is SGHRS and CDR2 YFSETQ. The CDR3 DNA is TGCGCCACCTCTTCCGCGGGAGCGTACGAGCAGTACTTC. Translating it yields CATSSAGAYEQYF.

This chain joins TRBV6-6 and TRBJ2-7, with a weak D call TRBD2 (6 bases). There are 13 residues in the CDR3. The ends were cut back, 8 bases at V and 1 base at J, with 12 bases in the middle. Germline lookup yields CDR1 MNHNY and CDR2 SVGAGI (reference sequence). In nucleotides, the CDR3 is TGTGCCAGCTGCCGGGACTCGTCCTACGAGCAGTACTTC. Its protein is CASCRDSSYEQYF.

The gene calls are TRBV1 and TRBJ1-4; TRBD1, the table's D call, lacks a check against the DNA. TRBV1 is marked as a pseudogene. The CDR3 is 18 residues long. CDR3 region: CTSSPLAASQGDDEKLFF. Here the CDR3 DNA reads TGCACCAGCAGCCCGCTCGCCGCTTCCCAGGGGGATGATGAAAAACTGTTTTTT.

This chain uses TRBV11-2 with TRBJ1-1; D remains unclear. Germline CDR1 and CDR2: SGHAT and FQNNGV. The V end was cut by 6 bases, the J end by 0 bases, with 8 bases between. CDR3 length: 13 residues. The CDR3 here is CASRAIVNTEAFF. DNA for the CDR3: TGTGCCAGCAGAGCGATAGTGAACACTGAAGCTTTCTTT.